These T cell receptor beta chains were read from a single sample in a study of shared clonotypes between healthy human individuals. Measured with immunoSEQ multiplex PCR; TCRdb has only the in-frame clones, and not every one. This table has 2 million to 2.5 million clones, roughly 93% appearing once. The sequencing input was naive CD4+ T cells from PBMCs. Receptors originate from a man between 18 and 35 years old in good health. Some clones in this sample may be carry-over from other donors' samples. Each CDR3 is given with its conserved first and last residue. The D gene is left open where the match is weak. Part of the rows lack a size; the others show once, few, many or a class for expanded clones.

>-|TRBJ1-1|TRBV18|-
TGTGCCAGCTCACCCCCCGGGGGGGCGCAAGCTGAAGCTTTCTTT
CASSPPGGAQAEAFF
>-|TRBJ1-4|TRBV5-1|-
TGCGCCAGCAGCTTGGAAGGGACGGCAACTAATGAAAAACTGTTTTTT
CASSLEGTATNEKLFF
>-|TRBJ2-5|TRBV7-6|TRBD1
TGTGCCAGCAGCTCCCCCGGGACAGACCAAGAGACCCAGTACTTC
CASSSPGTDQETQYF
>-|TRBJ2-6|TRBV28|-
TGTGCCAGCAGTTCTGGAACTGGGGCCAACGTCCTGACTTTC
CASSSGTGANVLTF
>-|TRBJ2-1|TRBV18|TRBD2
TGTGCCAGCTCACCCGGACACCCCGGACTAGACAATGAGCAGTTCTTC
CASSPGHPGLDNEQFF
>-|TRBJ2-3|TRBV18|-
TGTGCCAGCTCGGGGGAGCCAGATACGCAGTATTTT
CASSGEPDTQYF
>-|TRBJ2-5|TRBV7-9|-
TGTGCCAGCAGCTTAGGCGGCGTCCGGGGGCGGGAAGAGACCCAGTACTTC
CASSLGGVRGREETQYF
>-|TRBJ2-2|TRBV4-1|-
TGCGCCAGCAGCCGGTTAGGGGGTACCGGGGAGCTGTTTTTT
CASSRLGGTGELFF
>-|TRBJ2-7|TRBV7-2|-
TGTGCCAGCAGCTTAGCCATTAGGTATAGCGAGCAGTACTTC
CASSLAIRYSEQYF
>-|TRBJ2-7|TRBV5-1|-
TGCGCCAGCAGCTTGGGGCCGACTGGGGCAAGTTCCTACGAGCAGTACTTC
CASSLGPTGASSYEQYF
>-|TRBJ1-4|TRBV28|TRBD1
TGTGCCAGCAGTTTACGACAGGGGGTTACTGAAAAACTGTTTTTT
CASSLRQGVTEKLFF
>-|TRBJ1-2|TRBV7-3|TRBD1
TGTGCCAGCAGCTTAGGACAGGGAGGTGGCTACACCTTC
CASSLGQGGGYTF
>-|TRBJ1-5|TRBV5-5|-
TGTGCCAGCAGCTTGGGGAATCAGCCCCAGCATTTT
CASSLGNQPQHF
>-|TRBJ2-3|TRBV7-2|-
TGTGCCAGCAGCTCCAAAGATACGCAGTATTTT
CASSSKDTQYF
>-|TRBJ1-1|TRBV18|-
TGTGCCAGCTCGGAATGGGTATCGGAGAACACTGAAGCTTTCTTT
CASSEWVSENTEAFF
>-|TRBJ2-1|TRBV28|-
TGTGCCAGCAGTCCCCTGGGGGGGGCTTACAATGAGCAGTTCTTC
CASSPLGGAYNEQFF
>-|TRBJ2-3|TRBV9|TRBD1
TGTGCCAGCAGCGCTCAGACAGGGGATATAGATACGCAGTATTTT
CASSAQTGDIDTQYF
>-|TRBJ1-2|TRBV29-1|TRBD1
TGCAGCGTTGAAGATCGACAGGGGGTTGGAGGCTACACCTTC
CSVEDRQGVGGYTF
>-|TRBJ2-7|TRBV28|TRBD1
TGTGCCAGCAGGACAGGGAATGCCTACGAGCAGTACTTC
CASRTGNAYEQYF
>-|TRBJ1-4|TRBV28|-
TGTGCCAGCAGTCTACCTCGTAGGGGTAATGAAAAACTGTTTTTT
CASSLPRRGNEKLFF
>-|TRBJ2-1|TRBV5-1|TRBD2
TGCGCCAGCAGCTTGCCCAGACTAGCGGGAGGCAATGAGCAGTTCTTC
CASSLPRLAGGNEQFF
>-|TRBJ2-7|TRBV6-1|-
TGTGCCAGCAGTGGGTCGACACTGTCCCCCTACGAGCAGTACTTC
CASSGSTLSPYEQYF
>-|TRBJ2-1|TRBV11-2|-
TGTGCCAGCAGCAACTCGGGAATGAGGGTGGAGGAGCAGTTCTTC
CASSNSGMRVEEQFF
>-|TRBJ2-3|TRBV7-2|TRBD2
TGTGCCAGCAGCTTAGCGCTAGCGGGAGGCACAGATACGCAGTATTTT
CASSLALAGGTDTQYF
>-|TRBJ2-3|TRBV5-4|TRBD2
TGTGCCAGCAGCTTGGGGGGACTATCATCTAGCACAGATACGCAGTATTTT
CASSLGGLSSSTDTQYF
>-|TRBJ2-5|TRBV7-9|TRBD2
TGTGCCAGCAGATCGTTCGGCGGGGGAGAGACCCAGTACTTC
CASRSFGGGETQYF
>-|TRBJ2-3|TRBV4-3|-
TGCGCCAGCAGCCAAGATCTGTTGCGGGCAACAGGGCCAGATACGCAGTATTTT
CASSQDLLRATGPDTQYF
>-|TRBJ2-1|TRBV4-1|-
TGCGCCAGCAGCCAAGATGGTAGGGGGTCTACCTACAATGAGCAGTTCTTC
CASSQDGRGSTYNEQFF
>-|TRBJ2-7|TRBV6-6|-
TGTGCCAGCAGTTACTCGAGGGCAGCTTCCTACGAGCAGTACTTC
CASSYSRAASYEQYF
>once|TRBJ1-1|TRBV5-1|-
TGCGCCAGCAGCGTTTCCACAGGGAGCAACACTGAAGCTTTCTTT
CASSVSTGSNTEAFF
>-|TRBJ2-7|TRBV10-3|-
TGTGCCATCAGTGTTGAACAGCCCTACGAGCAGTACTTC
CAISVEQPYEQYF
>-|TRBJ2-5|TRBV28|-
TGTGCCAGCAGTAAGGGACACGGTAACTTTATCTCCCTGTTTGAGACCCAGTACTTC
CASSKGHGNFISLFETQYF
>once|TRBJ2-1|TRBV5-4|TRBD2
TGTGCCAGCAGCGAACCGGGACTAGCGGATAATGAGCAGTTCTTC
CASSEPGLADNEQFF
>-|TRBJ2-7|TRBV27|-
TGTGCCAGCAGTTTATCTCGGGGGTACGAGCAGTACTTC
CASSLSRGYEQYF
>-|TRBJ2-1|TRBV10-2|-
TGCGCCAGCAGTGAGTTTTACAATGAGCAGTTCTTC
CASSEFYNEQFF
>once|TRBJ2-7|TRBV4-3|-
TGCGCCAGCAGCCGGGGGAGGGGGGACGAGCAGTACTTC
CASSRGRGDEQYF
>-|TRBJ2-1|TRBV5-5|-
TGTGCCAGCAGCTTGACTCGCGCGGAGCAGTTCTTC
CASSLTRAEQFF
>few|TRBJ1-3|TRBV4-2|-
TGTGCCAGCAGCCAGGCAGGGACTGGAAACACCATATATTTT
CASSQAGTGNTIYF
>-|TRBJ1-2|TRBV6-5|-
TGTGCCAGCGGGTATTCCGGGACGCGGGATGGCTACACCTTC
CASGYSGTRDGYTF
>few|TRBJ1-4|TRBV18|-
TGTGCCAGCTCACAAAGGGGAGCAACTAATGAAAAACTGTTTTTT
CASSQRGATNEKLFF
>-|TRBJ1-2|TRBV4-3|TRBD1
TGCGCCAGCAGCCAAACTTTTGGGACAGGGCGAGGCTACACCTTC
CASSQTFGTGRGYTF
>-|TRBJ2-2|TRBV29-1|TRBD1
TGCAGCTCTCGGACAGGGGCCGCCGGGGAGCTGTTTTTT
CSSRTGAAGELFF
>-|TRBJ2-2|TRBV7-7|-
TGTGCCAGCAGCTTAGACGCCGGGGAGCTGTTTTTT
CASSLDAGELFF
>-|TRBJ2-2|TRBV9|TRBD1
TGTGCCAGCAGCGTACTTGGGACAGGGAACACCGGGGAGCTGTTTTTT
CASSVLGTGNTGELFF
>-|TRBJ2-2|TRBV9|-
TGTGCCAGCAGCCCGGACCCGAACACCGGGGAGCTGTTTTTT
CASSPDPNTGELFF
>once|TRBJ1-1|TRBV9|-
TGTGCCAGCAGCGTTATAAGCTCCGCTGAAGCTTTCTTT
CASSVISSAEAFF
>-|TRBJ1-2|TRBV19|-
TGTGCCAGTACCCCACGTGGGGGATCAGGAGGCTACACCTTC
CASTPRGGSGGYTF
>-|TRBJ2-7|TRBV7-2|TRBD2
TGTGCCAGCAGCCTCGCTAGCGGGACCGGGGGCTACGAGCAGTACTTC
CASSLASGTGGYEQYF
>-|TRBJ2-7|TRBV6-5|-
TGTGCCAGCAGTTACGACGGGGTCGCTTCCCCCTACGAGCAGTACTTC
CASSYDGVASPYEQYF
>-|TRBJ1-5|TRBV7-8|-
TGTGCCAGCAGCTTAGTTGGCGGTTCCGTTGTTAATCAGCCCCAGCATTTT
CASSLVGGSVVNQPQHF
>-|TRBJ1-2|TRBV21-1|-
TGTGCCAGCAGCACTCCCCGACGACAGGGTAGTAACTATGGCTACACCTTC
CASSTPRRQGSNYGYTF
>-|TRBJ2-7|TRBV27|TRBD2
TGTGCCAGCAGTCGAAGACTAGCGGGATTCTACGAGCAGTACTTC
CASSRRLAGFYEQYF
>-|TRBJ2-3|TRBV29-1|-
TGCAGCGTTGCCCCCTTTCTAGGAGATACGCAGTATTTT
CSVAPFLGDTQYF
>-|TRBJ2-5|TRBV5-1|-
TGCGCCAGCAGGGCGTCCGGGGGGCGCGGGGAGACCCAGTACTTC
CASRASGGRGETQYF
>-|TRBJ2-7|TRBV13|TRBD1
TGTGCCAGCAGCTCGACAGGGGATAGCGAGCAGTACTTC
CASSSTGDSEQYF
>-|TRBJ2-7|TRBV18|-
TGTGCCAGCTCACCGGGACGGGCCTACGAGCAGTACTTC
CASSPGRAYEQYF